The 25 T cell receptor beta chains below come from one sample, sequenced in a study of blood T cell repertoires in COVID-19. Generated by immunoSEQ multiplex PCR, the TCRdb table keeps only in-frame clones and is missing some. The sample gives some 76,000 clones, 80% to 85% of which show up once; under 35% is in the top ten. Sequenced material: peripheral blood. The receptor set was obtained from a human donor in a cohort sampled during active COVID-19.

This clone appeared once. The chain links TRBV3-1 (or the pseudogene TRBV3-2) to TRBJ1-2, with a tentative D call TRBD1 (5 bases). The CDR3 runs to 13 residues. V lost 4 bases, J lost 4 bases, and 10 bases lay in between. CDR1 LGHDT and CDR2 YNNKEL come from the germline V gene (reference sequence). CDR3 residues: CASSPAGGYGYTF. In nucleotides, the CDR3 is TGTGCCAGCAGCCCCGCGGGGGGCTATGGCTACACCTTC.

This rearrangement joins TRBV2 to TRBJ2-2, with a possible D match to TRBD1 (6 bases). The CDR3 loop spans 13 amino acids. Trimming removed 7 bases at V and 6 bases at J, with 12 bases between. The V gene's germline CDR1 is SNHLY and CDR2 FYNNEI. CDR3: CASIRAGAGELFF. CDR3 nucleotide sequence: TGTGCCAGCATACGGGCAGGGGCCGGGGAGCTGTTTTTT.

CDR3 protein: CASSPLGGGYTF. CDR3 nucleotide sequence: TGTGCCAGCAGCCCTCTGGGAGGGGGCTACACCTTC. The genes are TRBV7-8 and TRBJ1-2; D call uncertain. The CDR3 has 12 amino acids. Trimming took 5 bases from V and 8 from J, leaving 12 bases between them. Germline CDR1 SGHVS, CDR2 FQNEAQ.

The rearrangement links TRBV10-1 to TRBJ2-5; 10 bases are shared with TRBD1. From germline, CDR1 is WNHNN and CDR2 SYGVQD (reference sequence). The CDR3 runs 15 residues. J gave up 5 bases and V 2 bases, and 5 bases lay outside the gene matches. CDR3 loop: CASSETGQGLETQYF. The CDR3 coding sequence is TGCGCCAGCAGTGAGACGGGACAGGGGTTGGAGACCCAGTACTTC.

The chain is built from TRBV13 and TRBJ2-1; D perhaps matches TRBD2 (7 bases). CDR1 PRHDT and CDR2 FYEKMQ come from the germline V gene (reference sequence). Trimming pared 2 bases from V and 7 bases from J, leaving 18 bases between. There are 16 residues in the CDR3. This chain's CDR3 is CASSLWGGGPSNEQFF. For the CDR3, the DNA is TGTGCCAGCAGCTTATGGGGCGGGGGCCCCAGTAATGAGCAGTTCTTC.

The chain employs TRBV12-5 and TRBJ1-1; perhaps TRBD1 as D (6 bases). V was clipped by 3 bases and J by 0 bases, with 14 bases between them. The length of the CDR3 is 16 residues. From germline, CDR1 is LGHNT and CDR2 FRNRAP. The CDR3 DNA sequence: TGTGCTAGTGGTTTCTTCAACAGGGAAGTGAACACTGAAGCTTTCTTT. Residues: CASGFFNREVNTEAFF.

The chain joins TRBV7-8 to TRBJ2-5; TRBD2 is a possible D gene (5 bases). V was clipped by 4 bases and J by 6 bases, with 15 bases between them. Germline V CDR1 and CDR2: SGHVS, FQNEAQ. CDR3 length equals 14 residues. This CDR3 is CASSSEARGKTQYF. CDR3 DNA: TGTGCCAGCAGCTCGGAGGCCAGAGGAAAGACCCAGTACTTC.

The chain is built from TRBV7-3 and TRBJ1-3; the match to TRBD1 covers 7 bases. V was pared by 2 bases and J by 2 bases, with 3 bases of the junction left unmatched. This CDR3 region has 15 residues. Germline V gives CDR1 SGHTA, CDR2 FQGTGA. The CDR3 bases are TGTGCCAGCAGCTTACGGGGGACAGCTGGAAACACCATATATTTT. This encodes CASSLRGTAGNTIYF.

The chain carries TRBV24-1 and TRBJ2-5, with 9 bases that match TRBD1. There are 17 residues in the CDR3. CDR1 KGHDR and CDR2 SFDVKD come from the germline V gene. V gave up 3 bases and J gave up 5 bases; unmatched junction bases: 12. The CDR3 region is CATSDKPGTGHWETQYF. The CDR3 DNA sequence: TGTGCCACCAGTGATAAACCCGGGACAGGGCATTGGGAGACCCAGTACTTC.

The V gene is TRBV4-2, the J gene TRBJ1-5; D gene ambiguous. Trimming cost V 1 base and J 9 bases, with 4 bases left between them. Germline values: CDR1 LGHNA, CDR2 YNFKEQ. This CDR3 is built from 11 residues. CDR3 sequence reads: CASSQGGPQHF. The CDR3 DNA reads as TGTGCCAGCAGCCAAGGAGGGCCCCAGCATTTT.

The chain combines TRBV3-1 (or the pseudogene TRBV3-2) with TRBJ2-1; 13 positions match TRBD2. CDR1 is LGHDT and CDR2 is YNNKEL in the germline V gene (reference sequence). V shed 4 bases, J shed 8 bases, and the junction held 8 bases outside the gene matches. The CDR3 has 16 residues. The CDR3, as DNA: TGTGCCAGCAGCCTCACCGGGACTAGCGGGGCCCATGAGCAGTTCTTC. Encoded protein: CASSLTGTSGAHEQFF.

The chain has TRBV4-1 and TRBJ1-6; D remains ambiguous. The CDR3 extends over 15 amino acids. Deletions cut 1 base from V and 8 bases from J, with 12 bases between. The germline V gene encodes CDR1 MGHRA and CDR2 YSYEKL. Here the CDR3 reads CASSQVGVRYSPLHF. The DNA for the CDR3 is TGCGCCAGCAGCCAAGTCGGGGTTCGGTATTCACCCCTCCACTTT.

The CDR3 protein is CASSLQGGTYGYTF. DNA for the CDR3: TGTGCCAGCTCACTACAGGGTGGGACCTATGGCTACACCTTC. This sequence joins TRBV18 and TRBJ1-2; D may be TRBD1 (6 bases). CDR1 and CDR2 from the germline V gene are KGHSH and LQKENI. The V and J ends lost 4 bases and 4 bases respectively, with 13 bases between them. There are 14 residues in the CDR3.

This clone has only a few counts. The gene calls are TRBV10-1 and TRBJ2-1; 7 positions match TRBD1. This CDR3 spans 15 amino acids. Per germline, CDR1 WNHNN and CDR2 SYGVQD (reference sequence). Trimming at V came to 6 bases and at J to 6 bases, leaving 11 bases not matched to a gene. CDR3 protein: CASRPPGGRRNEQFF. The CDR3, as DNA: TGCGCCAGCAGGCCCCCAGGGGGTAGACGCAATGAGCAGTTCTTC.

The V and J genes are TRBV6-5 and TRBJ2-7, with TRBD1 identical over 7 bases. Trimming cost V 2 bases and J 0 bases; bases outside gene matches: 1. Looked up from germline, CDR1 is MNHEY and CDR2 is SVGAGI. The CDR3 covers 14 residues. CDR3 amino acids: CASSYRDSSYEQYF. The DNA of the CDR3 is TGTGCCAGCAGTTACAGGGACAGCTCCTACGAGCAGTACTTC.

In this sample, this clone turned up a few times. In the same sample, other DNA sequences code for this CDR3. The genes are TRBV5-4 and TRBJ1-3; D gene ambiguous. CDR3 length: 15 amino acids. Between the trimmed V and J ends, which lost 0 bases and 2 bases, there was a span of 9 bases. CDR1 is SGHNT, CDR2 YYREEE, per germline (reference sequence). In DNA, the CDR3 is TGTGCCAGCAGCTTGGGGGCAGGTCCTGGAAACACCATATATTTT. It is translated as CASSLGAGPGNTIYF.

The V and J genes are TRBV7-2 and TRBJ2-7, with D perhaps TRBD2 (6 bases). This CDR3 is built from 15 residues. V lost 4 bases to trimming and J lost 3 bases, with 16 bases between them. Germline-derived CDR1 and CDR2 are SGHTA and FQGNSA. Here the CDR3 reads CASSYPTGLIYEQYF. In nucleotides, the CDR3 is TGTGCCAGCAGCTACCCTACGGGACTGATCTACGAGCAGTACTTC.

The genes are TRBV4-1 and TRBJ2-1, with 8 bases fitting TRBD2. The CDR3 loop spans 17 amino acids. Per germline, CDR1 MGHRA and CDR2 YSYEKL. Germline trimming cut 0 bases from V and 0 bases from J; bases unmatched to any gene: 4. The CDR3 loop reads CASSQEERGSSYNEQFF. The CDR3 nucleotides are TGCGCCAGCAGCCAAGAGGAGCGGGGGAGCTCCTACAATGAGCAGTTCTTC.

V usage is TRBV19 and J usage is TRBJ1-5; 9 bases fit TRBD1. Germline loops: CDR1 LNHDA, CDR2 SQIVND (reference sequence). V shed 7 bases, J shed 5 bases, and the junction held 6 bases outside the gene matches. This CDR3 spans 14 amino acids. The CDR3 DNA sequence: TGTGCCAGTAAAAGAGACAGGGGGGATCAGCCCCAGCATTTT. As protein: CASKRDRGDQPQHF.

The genes are TRBV5-6 and TRBJ1-2; D uncertain. The CDR3 is 14 residues long. Germline CDR1 and CDR2: SGHDT and YYEEEE. Trimming took off 0 bases at V and 1 base at J, with 7 bases between the two ends. The CDR3 nucleotides are TGTGCCAGCAGCTTGGCTATCATTAACTATGGCTACACCTTC. The encoded protein is CASSLAIINYGYTF.

This chain uses TRBV7-9 with TRBJ1-1, with 7 bases lining up with TRBD1. Germline V gene lookup returns CDR1 SEHNR and CDR2 FQNEAQ (reference sequence). J gave up 8 bases and V 3 bases, and 3 bases lay outside the gene matches. The CDR3 consists of 12 residues. DNA of the CDR3: TGTGCCAGCAGCTTCAGGGGGGTCGAAGCTTTCTTT. The encoded protein is CASSFRGVEAFF.

The chain is built from TRBV11-3 and TRBJ2-7; TRBD1 aligns across 7 bases. The CDR3 has 15 residues. Looked up from germline, CDR1 is SGHNT and CDR2 is YENEEA. The ends lost 1 base at V and 1 base at J; junction bases unmatched: 4. The CDR3 DNA sequence: TGTGCCAGCAGCTTAGGACAGGGACGTTCCTACGAGCAGTACTTC. Encoded protein: CASSLGQGRSYEQYF. The entire variable domain, with the rest obtained from reference TRBV11-3 and TRBJ2-7, is as follows: EAGVVQSPRYKIIEKKQPVAFWCNPISGHNTLYWYLQNLGQGPELLIRYENEEAVDDSQLPKDRFSAERLKGVDSTLKIQPAELGDSAVYLCASSLGQGRSYEQYFGPGTRLTVT.

This rearrangement joins TRBV9 to TRBJ2-1; 11 nucleotides agree with TRBD1. V trimming: 5 bases; J trimming: 6 bases; junction bases outside the gene matches: 4. CDR1 and CDR2 from the germline V gene are SGDLS and YYNGEE. This CDR3 region has 14 residues. For the CDR3, the DNA is TGTGCCAGCAGGCCGGGGACAGGGGGCAATGAGCAGTTCTTC. Encoded protein: CASRPGTGGNEQFF.

The rearrangement joins TRBV6-1 to TRBJ1-4, with a possible D match to TRBD1 (5 bases). V lost 2 bases and J 6 bases, leaving 13 bases between the germline ends. The germline V gene has CDR1 MNHNS and CDR2 SASEGT. The CDR3 spans 15 residues. In DNA, the CDR3 is TGTGCCAGCAGTGAAACACGGGGGGGGGATGAAAAACTGTTTTTT. It translates to CASSETRGGDEKLFF.

The chain combines TRBV5-1 with TRBJ1-4; D remains ambiguous. The CDR3 is made up of 14 amino acids. CDR1 is SGHRS, CDR2 YFSETQ, per germline. V was cut by 1 base and J by 0 bases, with 4 bases left in between. The CDR3 loop reads CASSLSATNEKLFF. Written as DNA, the CDR3 is TGCGCCAGCAGCTTGTCAGCAACTAATGAAAAACTGTTTTTT.